This entry lists 25 T cell receptor beta chains sequenced from one sample in a study of T cells in Graves' hyperthyroidism and ophthalmopathy. It was RNA transcripts that yielded the amplified TCR beta CDR3 regions. The TCR CDR3 was amplified in a first-round RT-PCR using the HTBI primer set. Via MiXCR, TCRdb re-called the multiplex PCR reads, giving one row per CDR3 protein. Of 530,000 or so distinct CDR3 sequences listed, about half are singletons. Sequenced input: peripheral blood or thyroid tissue (not recorded which). Every receptor here comes from a woman under 30 with Graves' hyperthyroidism.

This clonotype has at least ten counts. The chain joins TRBV12-3 or TRBV12-4 to TRBJ1-1; D is unclear. The germline V and J ends were trimmed by 5 bases and 0 bases, with 16 bases remaining between them. The CDR3 extends over 16 amino acids. The CDR3 is CASSPRVKMMNTEAFF. The CDR3 DNA reads as TGTGCCAGCAGTCCCAGAGTAAAAATGATGAACACTGAAGCTTTCTTT.

Many counts were recorded for this clonotype. The CDR3 loop reads CASTPRARPDTEAFF. As DNA, the CDR3 is TGCGCCAGCACCCCCCGGGCCAGGCCCGACACTGAAGCTTTCTTT. The rearrangement uses TRBV4-3 and TRBJ1-1; D remains ambiguous. The CDR3 has 15 residues. V dropped 7 bases and J dropped 3 bases, with 18 bases sitting between them. Germline V gene data show CDR1 as LGHNA and CDR2 as YSLEER.

The J gene is TRBJ1-5, the V gene TRBV12-5, with a possible D match to TRBD1 (5 bases). CDR3 length: 16 residues. Germline lookup yields CDR1 LGHNT and CDR2 FRNRAP. This CDR3 reads CASSLWDFKAPEPQHF. DNA of the CDR3: TGTGCCAGCAGTTTGTGGGACTTTAAGGCCCCGGAGCCCCAGCATTTT.

This clonotype was observed a single time. This chain links TRBV19 with TRBJ2-7; TRBD1 might be the D (5 bases). V lost 4 bases and J lost 0, with 10 bases in between. The CDR3 is 14 residues long. In germline, CDR1 is LNHDA, CDR2 SQIVND (reference sequence). CDR3 residues: CASSTQGSSYEQYF. In DNA, the CDR3 is TGTGCCAGTAGTACCCAGGGTAGCTCCTACGAGCAGTACTTC. Together with reference TRBV19 and TRBJ2-7, the CDR3 gives the full variable domain: DGGITQSPKYLFRKEGQNVTLSCEQNLNHDAMYWYRQDPGQGLRLIYYSQIVNDFQKGDIAEGYSVSREKKESFPLTVTSAQKNPTAFYLCASSTQGSSYEQYFGPGTRLTVT.

The V call is TRBV20-1, the J call TRBJ1-2, with unresolved D. Between the trimmed V and J ends, which lost 5 bases and 0 bases, there was a span of 16 bases. The CDR3 contains 15 residues. The germline V gene encodes CDR1 DFQATT and CDR2 SNEGSKA (reference sequence). The CDR3 nucleotides are TGCAGTGCTGACCCTAGGAGTTATCCTAACTATGGCTACACCTTC. It yields the protein CSADPRSYPNYGYTF.

This clonotype was detected ten times or more. A junction end diverges from the germline sequence, so it may reflect a read error. This sequence joins TRBV5-1 and TRBJ1-1; TRBD1 agrees at 9 bases. The length of the CDR3 is 14 residues. From germline, CDR1 is SGHRS and CDR2 YFSETQ. The CDR3 nucleotides read TGTGCCAGCAGTCCGGGACAGGGTAACACTGAAGCTTTCTTT. Translating it yields CASSPGQGNTEAFF.

The chain uses TRBV11-3 and TRBJ1-5; D is uncertain. With 2 bases removed from V and 6 bases from J, the gap between germline ends came to 14 bases. CDR1 is SGHNT and CDR2 is YENEEA in the germline V gene. CDR3 size: 15 residues. For the CDR3, the DNA is TGTGCCAGCAGCTTAACGGGCCAGGAAGGTCAGCCCCAGCATTTT. As protein: CASSLTGQEGQPQHF.

This clonotype was observed many times. This chain joins TRBV7-8 and TRBJ2-2; D remains unclear. Per germline, CDR1 SGHVS and CDR2 FQNEAQ. Deletions cut 5 bases from V and 4 bases from J, with 11 bases between. The CDR3 covers 14 residues. CDR3 amino acids: CASSQAHSTGELFF. The CDR3, as DNA: TGTGCCAGCAGCCAAGCCCATAGCACCGGGGAGCTGTTTTTT.

The DNA for the CDR3 is TGTGCCACCAGTGGGCCGGGGAACACTGAAGCTTTCTTT. Translating gives CATSGPGNTEAFF. The V gene is TRBV24-1, the J gene TRBJ1-1; D uncertain. Germline CDR1 reads KGHDR; CDR2 reads SFDVKD. This CDR3 is built from 13 residues. Trimming pared 5 bases from V and 1 base from J, leaving 7 bases between.

As concerns this clonotype: This may be a read error: a much more frequent sequence differs by one nucleotide. The chain carries TRBV5-4 and TRBJ2-7; tentatively, D is TRBD1 or TRBD2 (5 bases each). Trimming removed 5 bases from V and 8 bases from J, with 20 bases in between. This CDR3 spans 14 amino acids. Germline V gene sequence: CDR1 SGHNT, CDR2 YYREEE (reference sequence). The CDR3 spells CASSPGTAEYKQYF. CDR3 nucleotides: TGTGCCAGCAGTCCCGGGACGGCGGAATACAAGCAGTACTTC.

This chain joins TRBV27 and TRBJ1-5, with no clear D. Germline CDR1 and CDR2: MNHEY and SMNVEV (reference sequence). The CDR3 has 10 amino acids. With 8 bases removed from V and 5 bases from J, the gap between germline ends came to 4 bases. CDR3 protein: CASGHQPQHF. The DNA of the CDR3 is TGTGCCAGCGGACATCAGCCCCAGCATTTT.

The rearrangement links TRBV20-1 to TRBJ1-5; D is uncertain. CDR1 DFQATT and CDR2 SNEGSKA come from the germline V gene (reference sequence). This CDR3 is 13 amino acids long. Trimming removed 7 bases at V and 0 bases at J, with 10 bases between. CDR3 region: CSGQAYSNQPQHF. The CDR3 DNA reads TGCAGTGGTCAAGCCTATAGCAATCAGCCCCAGCATTTT.

Many counts were recorded for this clonotype. The rearrangement uses TRBV20-1 and TRBJ2-7; 8 nucleotides match TRBD1. J lost 5 bases, V lost 1 base, and 10 bases had no gene match. This CDR3 is 15 amino acids long. Germline CDR1 and CDR2: DFQATT and SNEGSKA (reference sequence). For the CDR3, the DNA is TGCAGTGCTAGAGGTAACAGGGGGTTCGTCGACGAGCAGTACTTC. It encodes CSARGNRGFVDEQYF.

The chain employs TRBV9 and TRBJ1-2; D unresolved. Germline CDR1 SGDLS, CDR2 YYNGEE. V gave up 0 bases and J gave up 2 bases, with 11 bases separating them. This CDR3 is 15 amino acids long. The CDR3 DNA is TGTGCCAGCAGCGTAGCTATGATAGGGAACTATGGCTACACCTTC. Its protein product is CASSVAMIGNYGYTF. Supplemented by reference TRBV9 and TRBJ1-2, the full variable domain reads DSGVTQTPKHLITATGQRVTLRCSPRSGDLSVYWYQQSLDQGLQFLIQYYNGEERAKGNILERFSAQQFPDLHSELNLSSLELGDSALYFCASSVAMIGNYGYTFGSGTRLTVV.

V is TRBV2 and J is TRBJ2-3; no reliable D call. This CDR3 has 14 amino acids. Germline V gives CDR1 SNHLY, CDR2 FYNNEI. V was clipped by 5 bases and J by 2 bases, with 11 bases between them. The CDR3, as DNA: TGTGCCAGCAGTTACCTCCGCAACACAGATACGCAGTATTTT. This sequence encodes CASSYLRNTDTQYF.

The chain couples TRBV7-2 to TRBJ1-5; D might be TRBD1 (5 bases). Per the germline V gene, CDR1 is SGHTA and CDR2 is FQGNSA. The CDR3 extends over 13 amino acids. V was clipped by 6 bases and J by 7 bases, with 13 bases between them. This chain's CDR3 is CASSYRGWQPQHF. In nucleotides, the CDR3 is TGTGCCAGCAGTTATAGGGGTTGGCAGCCCCAGCATTTT.

This clonotype has a count of ten or more. The chain couples TRBV9 to TRBJ2-2; 9 positions match TRBD2. Germline values: CDR1 SGDLS, CDR2 YYNGEE. The length of the CDR3 is 13 residues. The V and J ends lost 3 bases and 7 bases, in that order; junction bases with no gene match: 1. CDR3 coding DNA: TGTGCCAGCAGCGCTAGCGGGAACGGGGAGCTGTTTTTT. Its protein product is CASSASGNGELFF.

This clonotype was observed many times. The rearrangement links TRBV11-2 to TRBJ1-6, with D possibly being TRBD1 (5 bases). CDR1 SGHAT and CDR2 FQNNGV come from the germline V gene. Trimming stripped 0 bases from V and 7 bases from J, with 13 bases between. This CDR3 has 16 amino acids. CDR3 bases: TGTGCCAGCAGCTTAGAACCCGTGGGGGGGAATTCACCCCTCCACTTT. It yields the protein CASSLEPVGGNSPLHF.

This clonotype was observed a handful of times. This chain joins TRBV15 and TRBJ1-1; 7 bases match TRBD1. Germline V CDR1 and CDR2: LNHNV, YYDKDF (reference sequence). The V gene end was trimmed by 0 bases and the J gene end by 11 bases; junction bases not matched to a gene: 3. The CDR3 sequence is 12 residues long. This CDR3 reads CATSREAGGAFF. CDR3 bases: TGTGCCACCAGCAGAGAGGCAGGGGGGGCTTTCTTT.

This clonotype was detected many times. This sequence joins TRBV29-1 and TRBJ2-7; 7 nucleotides match TRBD2. CDR3 length: 15 amino acids. Germline-derived CDR1 and CDR2 are SQVTM and ANQGSEA. After removal of 5 bases from V and 1 base from J, the junction contained 11 bases not matched to a gene. The DNA for the CDR3 is TGCAGCGTTCGCACCACGGGGAGGGGATCCTACGAGCAGTACTTC. Translating it yields CSVRTTGRGSYEQYF.

Concerning this clonotype: A much larger clone is a single base away; this may be a read error. The J gene is TRBJ2-7, the V gene TRBV2; 8 bases line up with TRBD2. The tail of the sequence fits TRBJ2-1 better, so the J call may be wrong. The length of the CDR3 is 14 residues. In germline, CDR1 is SNHLY, CDR2 FYNNEI. The CDR3 sequence is CASTAGDDGNEQFF. As DNA, the CDR3 is TGTGCCAGCACAGCGGGAGACGACGGCAATGAGCAGTTCTTC.

This clonotype occurred many times. This chain links TRBV5-1 with TRBJ1-2, with 7 nucleotides matching TRBD1. The CDR3 is 14 amino acids. Germline assignment: CDR1 SGHRS and CDR2 YFSETQ. The V and J ends lost 2 bases and 3 bases, in that order; junction bases with no gene match: 4. This CDR3 is CASSFRGLDYGYTF. DNA for the CDR3: TGCGCCAGCAGCTTTAGGGGGCTCGACTATGGCTACACCTTC.

V and J are TRBV19 and TRBJ1-4; 7 bases are shared with TRBD1. The germline V gene encodes CDR1 LNHDA and CDR2 SQIVND (reference sequence). With V trimmed by 4 bases and J by 7 bases, 12 bases remained unmatched. There are 16 residues in the CDR3. CDR3 DNA sequence: TGTGCCAGTAGTACCCAGACAGGGCGTGGTGGTGAAAAACTGTTTTTT. This encodes CASSTQTGRGGEKLFF.

Points on this clonotype: At one of its ends the junction is not consistent with the germline gene, which may arise from a read error. V is TRBV11-2 and J is TRBJ1-4, with 7 bases lining up with TRBD1. Per germline, CDR1 SGHAT and CDR2 FQNNGV. This CDR3 spans 16 amino acids. The CDR3 protein is CTSSRSRGGTNEKLFF. The CDR3 DNA is TGTACCAGCAGCCGCTCCAGGGGGGGGACTAATGAAAAACTGTTTTTT.

The chain is built from TRBV2 and TRBJ1-6; 7 bases match TRBD1. The CDR3 runs 15 residues. Germline CDR1 reads SNHLY; CDR2 reads FYNNEI. Trimming cost V 6 bases and J 10 bases; bases outside gene matches: 12. CDR3 nucleotide sequence: TGTGCCAGCAGCCAAGAGGAGACAGGGAACTCACCCCTCCACTTT. This codes for CASSQEETGNSPLHF. Full variable domain (remainder filled in from reference TRBV2 and TRBJ1-6): EPEVTQTPSHQVTQMGQEVILRCVPISNHLYFYWYRQILGQKVEFLVSFYNNEISEKSEIFDDQFSVERPDGSNFTLKIRSTKLEDSAMYFCASSQEETGNSPLHFGNGTRLTVT.